This T cell receptor (beta chain) was documented in a study of blood T cell repertoires in COVID-19. In the study overall: Spain, Italy and the United States supplied samples that represented acute and convalescent COVID-19.

Relative to its sample, this clone is medium-sized. CDR1 is MNHEY and CDR2 is SMNVEV in the germline V gene (reference sequence). The V and J ends lost 6 bases and 5 bases respectively, with 14 bases between them. The CDR3 spans 14 residues. Per the authors' pipeline: Scientists estimated how many nucleated cells there were by amplifying reference gene primers. Here immunoSEQ multiplex PCR was the method, and the copy in TCRdb shows in-frame clones only, minus some. V, J and clone size are those of that table, while D and trimming were read from the DNA. The profile covers about 99,000 clones, with approximately 87% appearing a single time and over 10% taken by the ten largest.

Material for sequencing was peripheral blood. The chain carries TRBV27 and TRBJ2-1; D ambiguous. The receptor was isolated from a human donor in a cohort sampled during active or convalescent COVID-19. CDR3 in DNA: TGTGCCAGCAGACCGAGCGTAGGTAACAATGAGCAGTTCTTC. Residues: CASRPSVGNNEQFF.